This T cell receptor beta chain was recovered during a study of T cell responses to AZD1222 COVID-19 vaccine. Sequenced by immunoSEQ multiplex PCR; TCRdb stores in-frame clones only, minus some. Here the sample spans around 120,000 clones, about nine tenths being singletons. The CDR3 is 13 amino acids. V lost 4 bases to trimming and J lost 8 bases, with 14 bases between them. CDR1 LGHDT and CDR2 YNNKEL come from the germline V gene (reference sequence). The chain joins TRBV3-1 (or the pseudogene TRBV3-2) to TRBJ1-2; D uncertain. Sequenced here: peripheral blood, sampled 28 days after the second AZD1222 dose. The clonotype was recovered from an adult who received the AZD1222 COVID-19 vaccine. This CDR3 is CASSPSWSRGYTF. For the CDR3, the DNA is TGTGCCAGCAGCCCAAGTTGGTCGCGGGGCTACACCTTC.